The following is a T cell receptor beta chain sequence with its context. No antigen is known for it. This record belongs to a study of T cells in Graves' hyperthyroidism and ophthalmopathy. Germline V lookup: CDR1 KGHSH, CDR2 LQKENI. The CDR3 has 16 amino acids. V lost 0 bases and J lost 0, with 11 bases in between. Researchers amplified the TCR beta CDR3 regions from RNA transcripts. In the first-round RT-PCR of the TCR CDR3, the HTBI primer set was used. MiXCR was run by TCRdb on the multiplex PCR reads, yielding one entry per CDR3 protein. This table has about 640,000 distinct CDR3 sequences, less than 25% appearing once. General study results and limits: Stable hyperthyroidism and ophthalmopathy were separated using 13 V-J signatures. The blood repertoire included most of the expanded thyroid clonotypes above 0.001.

The chain employs TRBV18 and TRBJ1-1, with D unclear. Sequenced input: blood. This receptor was obtained from a young man with Graves' ophthalmopathy. CDR3 amino acids: CASSPPTTRLNTEAFF. Here the CDR3 DNA reads TGTGCCAGCTCACCACCCACGACAAGATTGAACACTGAAGCTTTCTTT.